Below, 7 T cell receptor beta chains from the same sample are listed, as sequenced in a study of T cell responses to AZD1222 COVID-19 vaccine. Method: immunoSEQ multiplex PCR; TCRdb's copy keeps in-frame clones and lacks some. Of tens of thousands of clones listed, roughly 87% are singletons. The source material was peripheral blood, sampled on day 0 of AZD1222 vaccination. Receptor source: an adult in good health.

This sequence joins TRBV6-4 and TRBJ1-1; no clear D. V lost 6 bases and J lost 1, with 9 bases in between. The CDR3 is made up of 13 amino acids. Germline CDR1 MRHNA, CDR2 SNTAGT. CDR3 amino acids: CASRLTENTEAFF. CDR3 coding DNA: TGTGCCAGCAGACTAACAGAGAACACTGAAGCTTTCTTT.

The chain uses TRBV18 and TRBJ2-7; 10 bases line up with TRBD1. The trim removed 3 bases at V and 0 bases at J, leaving 8 bases unmatched. This CDR3 region has 17 residues. The germline V gene has CDR1 KGHSH and CDR2 LQKENI. The CDR3 DNA reads as TGTGCCAGCTCACCGGGCCTGGGACAGGGGAGCTCCTACGAGCAGTACTTC. Encoded protein: CASSPGLGQGSSYEQYF.

V gene TRBV19 combines with J gene TRBJ1-6, with D tentatively TRBD1 (5 bases). The CDR3 contains 17 residues. Germline CDR1 is LNHDA and CDR2 is SQIVND (reference sequence). The germline V and J ends were trimmed by 6 bases and 0 bases, with 15 bases remaining between them. The CDR3 DNA follows: TGTGCCAGTAGCCCCTCGGGACGGAGCTCCTATAATTCACCCCTCCACTTT. It specifies CASSPSGRSSYNSPLHF. The full variable domain, in which reference TRBV19 and TRBJ1-6 provide the parts outside the CDR3, is DGGITQSPKYLFRKEGQNVTLSCEQNLNHDAMYWYRQDPGQGLRLIYYSQIVNDFQKGDIAEGYSVSREKKESFPLTVTSAQKNPTAFYLCASSPSGRSSYNSPLHFGNGTRLTVT.

This sequence joins TRBV5-1 and TRBJ2-3, with 8 nucleotides matching TRBD2. This CDR3 comprises 15 residues. Germline trimming cut 4 bases from V and 0 bases from J; bases unmatched to any gene: 4. The germline V gene has CDR1 SGHRS and CDR2 YFSETQ. DNA of the CDR3: TGCGCCAGCAGCACGACTAGCGTAAGCACAGATACGCAGTATTTT. Translating gives CASSTTSVSTDTQYF.

CDR3 in amino acids: CASSPERGKNIQYF. The DNA for the CDR3 is TGTGCCAGCTCACCAGAGAGGGGCAAAAACATTCAGTACTTC. J is TRBJ2-4 and V is TRBV18; D may match TRBD1 or TRBD2 (5 bases each). Trimming stripped 2 bases from V and 3 bases from J, with 8 bases between. Germline CDR1 reads KGHSH; CDR2 reads LQKENI. CDR3 length equals 14 residues. The entire variable domain, with the rest obtained from reference TRBV18 and TRBJ2-4, is as follows: NAGVMQNPRHLVRRRGQEARLRCSPMKGHSHVYWYRQLPEEGLKFMVYLQKENIIDESGMPKERFSAEFPKEGPSILRIQQVVRGDSAAYFCASSPERGKNIQYFGAGTRLSVL.

CDR3 in amino acids: CASSFSGYNEQFF. In nucleotides, the CDR3 is TGTGCCAGCAGCTTCTCCGGGTACAATGAGCAGTTCTTC. The chain carries TRBV7-9 and TRBJ2-1; D gene ambiguous. Trimming took off 3 bases at V and 4 bases at J, with 7 bases between the two ends. Per germline, CDR1 SEHNR and CDR2 FQNEAQ (reference sequence). This CDR3 is 13 amino acids long.

The CDR3 spells CASSFRQDGDQPQHF. In DNA form, the CDR3 reads TGTGCCAGCAGCTTCCGTCAAGATGGGGATCAGCCCCAGCATTTT. This rearrangement joins TRBV5-6 to TRBJ1-5; no clear D gene. Germline lookup yields CDR1 SGHDT and CDR2 YYEEEE. With 2 bases removed from V and 5 bases from J, the gap between germline ends came to 14 bases. The CDR3 runs to 15 residues.